This T cell receptor beta chain originates from a study of STAT5B mutations in CD4+ large granular lymphocyte leukemia. The CDR3 extends over 17 amino acids. Trimming stripped 1 base from V and 0 bases from J, with 13 bases between. The germline CDR1 and CDR2 sequences are LNHNV and YYDKDF (reference sequence). As to this clone: Its antigen is undetermined.

Overall study results and limits: Compared with healthy controls (2/35), patient top clones favored TRBV06 (8/27). Data were not HLA-matched across samples.

In the authors' methods: Lowest detectable productive clonotype frequency was 2.59 x 10-5. The repertoire was sequenced with immunoSEQ multiplex PCR; TCRdb's copy has only in-frame clones and lacks some. V and J calls plus clone size are reproduced from that table; the DNA served to infer D and trimming. Of roughly 36,000 clones listed, about 91% are singletons. Sequencing was done on a sample of CD4+ T cells from blood buffy coats. This receptor was taken from a human donor in good health. J is TRBJ2-1 and V is TRBV15; perhaps TRBD2 as D (5 bases). The CDR3 is CATSRAPSGSSYNEQFF. CDR3 DNA: TGTGCCACCAGCAGAGCCCCCAGCGGAAGCTCCTACAATGAGCAGTTCTTC.